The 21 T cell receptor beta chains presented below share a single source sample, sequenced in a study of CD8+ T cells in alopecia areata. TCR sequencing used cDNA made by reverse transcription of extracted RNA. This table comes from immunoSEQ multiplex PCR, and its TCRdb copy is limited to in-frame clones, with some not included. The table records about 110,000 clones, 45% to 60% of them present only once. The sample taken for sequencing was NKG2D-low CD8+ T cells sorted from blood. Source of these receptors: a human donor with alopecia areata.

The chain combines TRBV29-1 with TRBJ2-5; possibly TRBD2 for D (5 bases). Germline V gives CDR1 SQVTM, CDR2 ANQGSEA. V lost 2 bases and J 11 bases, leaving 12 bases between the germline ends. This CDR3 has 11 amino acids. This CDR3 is CSVERAREQYF. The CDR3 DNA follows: TGCAGCGTTGAAAGGGCGAGGGAGCAGTACTTC.

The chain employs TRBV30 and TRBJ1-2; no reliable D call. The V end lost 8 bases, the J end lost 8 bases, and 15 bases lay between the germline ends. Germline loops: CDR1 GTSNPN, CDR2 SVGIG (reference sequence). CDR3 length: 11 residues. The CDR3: CAGKGRVGYTF. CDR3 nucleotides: TGTGCCGGAAAGGGAAGGGTGGGCTACACCTTC. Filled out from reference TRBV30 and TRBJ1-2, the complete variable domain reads SQTIHQWPATLVQPVGSPLSLECTVEGTSNPNLYWYRQAAGRGLQLLFYSVGIGQISSEVPQNLSASRPQDRQFILSSKKLLLSDSGFYLCAGKGRVGYTFGSGTRLTVV.

The CDR3 is CASSLAKGLGTQYF. The CDR3 DNA sequence: TGTGCCAGCAGCTTAGCGAAGGGCCTTGGTACGCAGTATTTT. This chain links TRBV7-9 with TRBJ2-3, with D unclear. CDR3 size: 14 residues. The V and J ends lost 0 bases and 8 bases respectively, with 12 bases between them. The germline V gene has CDR1 SEHNR and CDR2 FQNEAQ (reference sequence). Full variable domain (outside the CDR3, taken from reference TRBV7-9 and TRBJ2-3): DTGVSQNPRHKITKRGQNVTFRCDPISEHNRLYWYRQTLGQGPEFLTYFQNEAQLEKSRLLSDRFSAERPKGSFSTLEIQRTEQGDSAMYLCASSLAKGLGTQYFGPGTRLTVL.

In DNA form, the CDR3 reads TGTGCCAGCAGTTTTCGGAACACCGGGGAGCTGTTTTTT. Translated, it gives CASSFRNTGELFF. This sequence joins TRBV27 and TRBJ2-2; D ambiguous. CDR1 and CDR2 (germline): MNHEY, SMNVEV (reference sequence). V lost 3 bases and J lost 1, with 3 bases in between. The CDR3 has 13 residues.

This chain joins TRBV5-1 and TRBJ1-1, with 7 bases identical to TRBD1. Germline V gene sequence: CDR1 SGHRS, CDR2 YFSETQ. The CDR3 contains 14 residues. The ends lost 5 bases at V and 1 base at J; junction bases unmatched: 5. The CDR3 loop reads CASSPGGANTEAFF. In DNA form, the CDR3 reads TGCGCCAGCAGTCCAGGGGGTGCGAACACTGAAGCTTTCTTT.

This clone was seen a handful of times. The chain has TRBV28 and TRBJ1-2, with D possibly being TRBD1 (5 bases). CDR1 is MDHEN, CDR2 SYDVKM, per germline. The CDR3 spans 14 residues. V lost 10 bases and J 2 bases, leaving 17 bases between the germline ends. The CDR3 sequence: CATSRIGGNYGYTF. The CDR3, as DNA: TGTGCCACCTCGAGGATTGGGGGAAACTATGGCTACACCTTC.

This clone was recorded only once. CDR3 in DNA: TGTGCCAGCAGCGCCGGACAGGGGGCGCAAGGCTACACCTTC. Translated, it gives CASSAGQGAQGYTF. This rearrangement joins TRBV27 to TRBJ1-2; 11 bases are a match to TRBD1. Trimming removed 6 bases from V and 8 bases from J; junction bases left unmatched: 8. The CDR3 extends over 14 amino acids. The V gene's germline CDR1 is MNHEY and CDR2 SMNVEV (reference sequence).

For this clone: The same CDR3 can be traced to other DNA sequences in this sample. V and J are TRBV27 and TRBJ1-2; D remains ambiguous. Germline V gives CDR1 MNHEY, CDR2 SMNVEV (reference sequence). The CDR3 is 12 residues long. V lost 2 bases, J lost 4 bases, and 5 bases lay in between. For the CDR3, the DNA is TGTGCCAGCAGTTTAAGCGGCTATGGCTACACCTTC. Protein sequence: CASSLSGYGYTF.

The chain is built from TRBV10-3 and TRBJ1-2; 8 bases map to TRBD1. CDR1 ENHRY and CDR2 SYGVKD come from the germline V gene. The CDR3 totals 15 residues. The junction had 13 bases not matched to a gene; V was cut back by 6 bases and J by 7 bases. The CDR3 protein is CAISGPPGQERGYTF. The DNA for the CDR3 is TGTGCCATCAGCGGACCCCCGGGACAGGAACGTGGCTACACCTTC.

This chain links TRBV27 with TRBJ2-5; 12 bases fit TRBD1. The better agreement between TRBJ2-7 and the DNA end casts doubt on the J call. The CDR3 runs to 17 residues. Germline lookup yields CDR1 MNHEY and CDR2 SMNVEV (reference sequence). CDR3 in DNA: TGTGCCAGCAGTTTAATAGGGACAGGGGGCACGACGAACGAGCAGTACTTC. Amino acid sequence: CASSLIGTGGTTNEQYF.

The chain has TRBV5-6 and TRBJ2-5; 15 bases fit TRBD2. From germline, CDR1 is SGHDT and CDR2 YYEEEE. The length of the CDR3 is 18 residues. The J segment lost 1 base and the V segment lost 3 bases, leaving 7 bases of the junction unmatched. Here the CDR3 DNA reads TGTGCCAGCAGCTCAGGGACTAGCGGGAGGTGGGCCCAAGAGACCCAGTACTTC. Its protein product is CASSSGTSGRWAQETQYF. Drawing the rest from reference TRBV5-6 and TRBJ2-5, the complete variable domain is DAGVTQSPTHLIKTRGQQVTLRCSPKSGHDTVSWYQQALGQGPQFIFQYYEEEERQRGNFPDRFSGHQFPNYSSELNVNALLLGDSALYLCASSSGTSGRWAQETQYFGPGTRLLVL.

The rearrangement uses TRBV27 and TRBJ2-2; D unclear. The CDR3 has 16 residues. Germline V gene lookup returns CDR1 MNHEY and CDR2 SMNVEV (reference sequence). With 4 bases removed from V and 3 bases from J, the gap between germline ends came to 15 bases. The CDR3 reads CASSSGFTAYTGELFF. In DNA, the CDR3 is TGTGCCAGCAGTTCGGGTTTTACAGCCTACACCGGGGAGCTGTTTTTT.

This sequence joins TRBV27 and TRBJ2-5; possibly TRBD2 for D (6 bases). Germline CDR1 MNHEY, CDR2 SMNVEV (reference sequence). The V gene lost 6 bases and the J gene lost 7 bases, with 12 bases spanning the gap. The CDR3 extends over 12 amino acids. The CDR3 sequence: CASSKIGGTQYF. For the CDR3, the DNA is TGTGCCAGCAGCAAGATCGGGGGGACCCAGTACTTC.

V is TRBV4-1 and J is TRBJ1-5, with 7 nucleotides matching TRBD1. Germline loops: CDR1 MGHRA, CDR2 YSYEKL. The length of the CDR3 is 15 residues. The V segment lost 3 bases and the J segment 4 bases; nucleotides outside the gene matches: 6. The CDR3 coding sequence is TGCGCCAGCAGCCATCCAGGGGGGCAAAATCAGCCCCAGCATTTT. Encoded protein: CASSHPGGQNQPQHF.

As DNA, the CDR3 is TGCAGCGTTGACATGACTGGAGGCTACACCTTC. It encodes CSVDMTGGYTF. The chain couples TRBV29-1 to TRBJ1-2; no clear D. With 3 bases removed from V and 8 bases from J, the gap between germline ends came to 10 bases. In germline, CDR1 is SQVTM, CDR2 ANQGSEA. The CDR3 covers 11 residues.

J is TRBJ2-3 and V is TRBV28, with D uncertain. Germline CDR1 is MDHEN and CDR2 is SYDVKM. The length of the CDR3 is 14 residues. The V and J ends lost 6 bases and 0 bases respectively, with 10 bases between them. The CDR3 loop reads CASSLKLSTDTQYF. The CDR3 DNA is TGTGCCAGCAGCCTCAAACTCAGCACAGATACGCAGTATTTT.

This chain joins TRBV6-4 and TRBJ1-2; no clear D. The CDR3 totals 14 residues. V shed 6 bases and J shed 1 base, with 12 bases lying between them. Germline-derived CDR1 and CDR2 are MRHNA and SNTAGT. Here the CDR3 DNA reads TGTGCCAGCAGCCCCCTGTGGGGTAACTATGGCTACACCTTC. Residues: CASSPLWGNYGYTF.

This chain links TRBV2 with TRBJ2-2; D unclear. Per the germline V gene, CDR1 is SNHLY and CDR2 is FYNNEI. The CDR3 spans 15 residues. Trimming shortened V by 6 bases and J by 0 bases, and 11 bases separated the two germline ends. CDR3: CASRRTVANTGELFF. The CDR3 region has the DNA TGTGCCAGCAGAAGAACAGTTGCGAACACCGGGGAGCTGTTTTTT. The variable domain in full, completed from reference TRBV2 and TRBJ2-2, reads EPEVTQTPSHQVTQMGQEVILRCVPISNHLYFYWYRQILGQKVEFLVSFYNNEISEKSEIFDDQFSVERPDGSNFTLKIRSTKLEDSAMYFCASRRTVANTGELFFGEGSRLTVL.

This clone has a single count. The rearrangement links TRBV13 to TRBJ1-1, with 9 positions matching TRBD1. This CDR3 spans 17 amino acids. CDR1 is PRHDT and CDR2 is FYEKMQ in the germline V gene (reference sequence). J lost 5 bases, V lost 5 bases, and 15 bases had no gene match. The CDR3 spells CASSPEPGGTGRTEAFF. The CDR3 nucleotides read TGTGCCAGCAGCCCAGAACCGGGCGGGACAGGGAGGACTGAAGCTTTCTTT.

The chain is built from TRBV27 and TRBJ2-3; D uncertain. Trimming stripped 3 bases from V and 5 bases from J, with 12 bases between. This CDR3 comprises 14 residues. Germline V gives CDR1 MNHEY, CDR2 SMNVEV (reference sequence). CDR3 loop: CASSFGQALDTQYF. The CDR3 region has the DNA TGTGCCAGCAGTTTCGGGCAAGCGTTAGATACGCAGTATTTT.

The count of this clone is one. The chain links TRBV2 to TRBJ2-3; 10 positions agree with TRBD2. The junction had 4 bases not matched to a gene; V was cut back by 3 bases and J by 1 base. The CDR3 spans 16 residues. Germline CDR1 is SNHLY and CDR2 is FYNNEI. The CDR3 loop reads CASSEGTSVGTDTQYF. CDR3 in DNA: TGTGCCAGCAGTGAGGGGACTAGCGTAGGCACAGATACGCAGTATTTT.